This TCR beta chain was documented in a study of OX40 agonist ivuxolimab in advanced cancers. Assay used: immunoSEQ multiplex PCR; TCRdb lists only in-frame clones, some missing. The table shows around 10,000 clones, with around three fifths occurring only once. In its sample, this clone was seen once. Its specificity is unknown. Peripheral blood came from all dose cohorts at three timepoints. Overall study findings and caveats: Dosing at 0.1 to 3.0 mg/kg was accompanied by clonal expansion of CD4+ and CD8+ blood T cells by week 6. On average, CD8+ T cells showed a greater number of expanded clones than CD4+.

This CDR3 contains 13 residues. Germline V gene lookup returns CDR1 MDHEN and CDR2 SYDVKM. The receptor comes from an adult with an advanced solid tumor such as melanoma, head and neck, liver or kidney cancer. The rearrangement links TRBV28 to TRBJ2-5; no firm D call. The J call is doubtful: the DNA matches TRBJ2-7 better. Source: CD4+ or CD8+ T cells sorted from blood, taken in a trial of the OX40 agonist ivuxolimab. The CDR3 region has the DNA TGTGCCAGCAGCCCCGACCCTGATGACGAGCAGTACTTC. This encodes CASSPDPDDEQYF.